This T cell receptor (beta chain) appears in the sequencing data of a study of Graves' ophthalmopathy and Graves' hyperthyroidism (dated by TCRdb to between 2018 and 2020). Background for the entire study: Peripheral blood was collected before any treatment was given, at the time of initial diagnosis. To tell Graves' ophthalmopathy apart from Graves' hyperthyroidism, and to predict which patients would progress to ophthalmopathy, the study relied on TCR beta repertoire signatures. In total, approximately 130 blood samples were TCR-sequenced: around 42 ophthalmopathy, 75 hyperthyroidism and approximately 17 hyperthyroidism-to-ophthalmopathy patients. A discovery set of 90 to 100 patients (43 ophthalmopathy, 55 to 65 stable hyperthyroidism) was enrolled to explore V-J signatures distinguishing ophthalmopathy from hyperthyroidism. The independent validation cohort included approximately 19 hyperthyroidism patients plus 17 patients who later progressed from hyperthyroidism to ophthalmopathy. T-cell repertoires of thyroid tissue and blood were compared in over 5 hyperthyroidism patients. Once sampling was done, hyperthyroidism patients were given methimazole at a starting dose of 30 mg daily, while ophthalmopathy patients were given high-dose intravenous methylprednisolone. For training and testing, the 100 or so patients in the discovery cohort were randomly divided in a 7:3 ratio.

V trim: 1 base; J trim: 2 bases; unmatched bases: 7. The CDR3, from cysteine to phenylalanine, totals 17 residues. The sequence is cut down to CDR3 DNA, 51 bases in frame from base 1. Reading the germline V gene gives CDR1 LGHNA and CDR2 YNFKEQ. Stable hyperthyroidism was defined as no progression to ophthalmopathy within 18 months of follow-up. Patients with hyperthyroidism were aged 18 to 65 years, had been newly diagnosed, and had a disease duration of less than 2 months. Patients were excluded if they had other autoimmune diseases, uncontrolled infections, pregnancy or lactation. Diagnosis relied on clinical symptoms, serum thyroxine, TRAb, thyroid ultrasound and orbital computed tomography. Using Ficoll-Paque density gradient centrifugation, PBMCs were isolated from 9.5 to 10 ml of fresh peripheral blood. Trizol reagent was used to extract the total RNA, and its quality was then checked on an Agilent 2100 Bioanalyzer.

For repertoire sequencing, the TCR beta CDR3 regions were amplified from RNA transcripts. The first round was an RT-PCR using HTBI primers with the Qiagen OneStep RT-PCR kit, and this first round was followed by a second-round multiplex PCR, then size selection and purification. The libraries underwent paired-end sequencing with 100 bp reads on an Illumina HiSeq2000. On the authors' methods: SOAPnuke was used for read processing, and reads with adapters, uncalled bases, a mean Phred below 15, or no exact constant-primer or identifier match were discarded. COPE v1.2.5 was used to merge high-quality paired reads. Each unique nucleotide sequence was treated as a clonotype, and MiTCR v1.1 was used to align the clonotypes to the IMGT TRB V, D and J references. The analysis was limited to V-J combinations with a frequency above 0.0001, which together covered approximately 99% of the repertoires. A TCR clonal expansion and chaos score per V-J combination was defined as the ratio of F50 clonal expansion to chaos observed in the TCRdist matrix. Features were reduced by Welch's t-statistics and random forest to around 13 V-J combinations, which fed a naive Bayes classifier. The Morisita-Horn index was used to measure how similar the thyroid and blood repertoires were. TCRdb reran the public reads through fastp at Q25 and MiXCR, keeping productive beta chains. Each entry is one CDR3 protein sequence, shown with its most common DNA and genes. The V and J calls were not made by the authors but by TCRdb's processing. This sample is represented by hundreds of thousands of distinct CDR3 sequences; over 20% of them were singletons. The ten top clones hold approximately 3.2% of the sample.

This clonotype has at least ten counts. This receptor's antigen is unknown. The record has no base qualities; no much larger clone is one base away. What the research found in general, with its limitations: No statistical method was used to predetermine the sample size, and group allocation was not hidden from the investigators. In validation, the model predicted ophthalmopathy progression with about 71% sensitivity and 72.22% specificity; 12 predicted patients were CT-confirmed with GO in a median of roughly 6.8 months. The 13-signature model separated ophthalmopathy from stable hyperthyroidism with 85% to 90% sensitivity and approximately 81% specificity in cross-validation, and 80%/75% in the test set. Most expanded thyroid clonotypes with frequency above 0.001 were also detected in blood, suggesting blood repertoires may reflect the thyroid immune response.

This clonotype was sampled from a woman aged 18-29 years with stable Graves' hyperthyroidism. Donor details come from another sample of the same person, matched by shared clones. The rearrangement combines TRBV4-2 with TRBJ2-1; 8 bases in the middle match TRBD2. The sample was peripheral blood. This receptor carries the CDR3 CASSQVHSGEPYNEQFF. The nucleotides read TGTGCCAGCAGCCAAGTCCATAGCGGGGAGCCCTACAATGAGCAGTTCTTC.